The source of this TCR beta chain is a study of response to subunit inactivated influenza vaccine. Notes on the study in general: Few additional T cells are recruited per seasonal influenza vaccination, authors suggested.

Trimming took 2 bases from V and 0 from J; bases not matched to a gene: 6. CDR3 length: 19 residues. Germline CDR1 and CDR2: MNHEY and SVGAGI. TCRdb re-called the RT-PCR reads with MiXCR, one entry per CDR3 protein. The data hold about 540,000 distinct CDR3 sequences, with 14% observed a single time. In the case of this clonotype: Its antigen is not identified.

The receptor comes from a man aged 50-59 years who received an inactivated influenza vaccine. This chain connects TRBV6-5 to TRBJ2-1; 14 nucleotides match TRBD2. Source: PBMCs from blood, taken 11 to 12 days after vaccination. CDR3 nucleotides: TGTGCCAGCAGTTACGCCGGGACTAGCGGGGGAGCCTCCTACAATGAGCAGTTCTTC. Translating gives CASSYAGTSGGASYNEQFF.